This T cell receptor (beta chain) emerged from a study of regulatory T cells in long-lasting Graves disease. Whole-study context: In persistent Graves' disease, antithyroid drugs had been taken for over 5 years and TSH receptor antibodies stayed positive.

CDR3 regions were amplified by Arm-PCR using iRepertoire HTBI primers to build TCR beta libraries. MiXCR, run by TCRdb on the multiplex PCR reads, gives a single entry per CDR3 protein. This sample yields 400,000 to 450,000 distinct CDR3 sequences, of which around 20% are seen a single time; over 25% belongs to the top ten. This clonotype has at least ten counts. Its antigen is still unknown. CDR3 length equals 15 residues. V was pared by 3 bases and J by 6 bases, with 5 bases of the junction left unmatched. Documented time point: persistent/refractory GD, antithyroid drugs over 5 years with positive TRAb. Scientists built the TCR library using RNA that was extracted from PBMCs. In each case, Graves' disease was diagnosed per American Thyroid Association guidelines. Study-wide results and limits: There were preferences for TRBV28, TRBJ1-2 and TRBJ2-5 in persistent disease.

The chain links TRBV12-3 or TRBV12-4 to TRBJ2-7, with 13 bases that match TRBD2. The clonotype was recovered from a female donor with Graves disease. The sequencing used peripheral blood mononuclear cells (PBMCs), collected when the disease was refractory, from a patient treated with antithyroid drugs. CDR3 in DNA: TGTGCCAGCAGTTTTTCCGGACTAGCGGGAGCCGAGCAGTACTTC. Residues: CASSFSGLAGAEQYF.